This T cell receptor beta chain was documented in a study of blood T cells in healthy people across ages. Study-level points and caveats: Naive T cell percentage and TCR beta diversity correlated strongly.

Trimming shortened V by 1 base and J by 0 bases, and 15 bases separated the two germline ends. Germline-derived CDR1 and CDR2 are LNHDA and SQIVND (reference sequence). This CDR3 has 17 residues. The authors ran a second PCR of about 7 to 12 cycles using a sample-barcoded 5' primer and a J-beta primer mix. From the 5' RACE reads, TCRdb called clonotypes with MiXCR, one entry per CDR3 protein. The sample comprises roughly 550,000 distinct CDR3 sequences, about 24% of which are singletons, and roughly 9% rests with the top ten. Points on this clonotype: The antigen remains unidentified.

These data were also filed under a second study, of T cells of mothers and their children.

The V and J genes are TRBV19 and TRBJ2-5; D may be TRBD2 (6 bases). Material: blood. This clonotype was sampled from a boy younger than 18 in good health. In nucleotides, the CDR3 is TGTGCCAGTAGTATAGGTTTTACGGGAGAAGACCAAGAGACCCAGTACTTC. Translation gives CASSIGFTGEDQETQYF.